The following is a T cell receptor beta chain sequence with its context. These data originate in a study of blood T cell repertoires in COVID-19. About the research overall: The cDNA or gDNA used as material had been derived from T cells, B-cell-depleted T cells, or PBMCs.

CDR1 and CDR2 from the germline V gene are SGHNT and YYREEE (reference sequence). The CDR3 has 19 amino acids. The junction had 18 bases not matched to a gene; V was cut back by 3 bases and J by 4 bases. In the original workflow: Counts of nucleated cells, estimated from reference gene primer amplification, were obtained. The data were produced by immunoSEQ multiplex PCR, yet TCRdb's version contains in-frame clones alone and is incomplete. That table supplies the V and J calls and clone size; D and trimming were determined from the DNA. Of more than 150,000 clones in the sample, 80% to 85% are singletons; the top ten hold roughly 8%. In terms of age and location, participants ranged from roughly 18 to 90 years and lived in under 30 US areas. Membership in each cohort depended on participant-reported clinical history.

The rearrangement joins TRBV5-4 to TRBJ2-1; 8 bases agree with TRBD2. The source material was PBMCs or T cells enriched from blood (not recorded which). The sequence came from a woman between 45 and 60 years old who had recovered from COVID-19. The CDR3 DNA is TGTGCCAGCAGCTCAGGAACTAGCGGAAGGGCCCAGGTGTACAATGAGCAGTTCTTC. Protein sequence: CASSSGTSGRAQVYNEQFF.